Presented here are 3 T cell receptor beta chains from one specimen sequenced in a study of cytomegalovirus exposure and HLA in healthy donors. Amplification used 60 Vbeta primers and 13 Jbeta primers. Only in-frame clones appear in the TCRdb table, and some are missing; sequencing was by immunoSEQ multiplex PCR. The data show 100,000 to 150,000 clones, around 66% seen once. The sample was PBMCs. The receptors here all came from a middle-aged woman in good health and CMV-seropositive.

This clone came up a few times. The J gene is TRBJ2-2, the V gene TRBV28, with D hard to call. V was shortened by 5 bases and J by 1 base, with 2 bases between the two germline ends. Germline CDR1 and CDR2: MDHEN and SYDVKM. The CDR3 contains 12 residues. CDR3 loop: CASSQNTGELFF. In DNA, the CDR3 is TGTGCCAGCAGTCAGAACACCGGGGAGCTGTTTTTT.

J is TRBJ2-3 and V is TRBV5-4; D unresolved. Germline V CDR1 and CDR2: SGHNT, YYREEE (reference sequence). V was clipped by 4 bases and J by 4 bases, with 10 bases between them. This CDR3 region has 13 residues. The CDR3 sequence: CASSPGRPDTQYF. The CDR3 DNA reads as TGTGCCAGCAGCCCAGGAAGGCCAGATACGCAGTATTTT.

This clone has only a few counts. The chain joins TRBV19 to TRBJ2-7, with D perhaps matching TRBD1 (6 bases). Germline CDR1 and CDR2: LNHDA and SQIVND (reference sequence). V lost 3 bases, J lost 0 bases, and 9 bases lay in between. This CDR3 spans 14 amino acids. CDR3 nucleotide sequence: TGTGCCAGTAGTATGAGGGGGACCTCCTACGAGCAGTACTTC. This codes for CASSMRGTSYEQYF.